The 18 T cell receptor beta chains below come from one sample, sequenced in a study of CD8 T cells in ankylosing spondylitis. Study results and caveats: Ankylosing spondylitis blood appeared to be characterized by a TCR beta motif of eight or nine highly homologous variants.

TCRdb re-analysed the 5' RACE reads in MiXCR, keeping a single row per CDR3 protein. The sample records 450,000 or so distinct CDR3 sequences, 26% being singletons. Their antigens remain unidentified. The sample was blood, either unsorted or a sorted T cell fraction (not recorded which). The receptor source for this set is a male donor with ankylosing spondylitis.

CDR3: CSASYGGGGPGGYTF. The CDR3 coding sequence is TGCAGTGCTAGTTACGGGGGAGGTGGCCCAGGGGGCTACACCTTC. This chain links TRBV20-1 with TRBJ1-2; D may be TRBD1 (5 bases). Trimming left V 3 bases short and J 8 bases short, with 22 bases between. Germline-derived CDR1 and CDR2 are DFQATT and SNEGSKA (reference sequence). The CDR3 covers 15 residues.

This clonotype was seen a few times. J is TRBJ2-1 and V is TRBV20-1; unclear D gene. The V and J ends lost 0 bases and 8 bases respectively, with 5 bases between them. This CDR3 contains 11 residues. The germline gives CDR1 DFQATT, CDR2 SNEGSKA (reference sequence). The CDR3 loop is CSAREGYEQFF. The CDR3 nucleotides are TGCAGTGCTAGAGAGGGATATGAGCAGTTCTTC.

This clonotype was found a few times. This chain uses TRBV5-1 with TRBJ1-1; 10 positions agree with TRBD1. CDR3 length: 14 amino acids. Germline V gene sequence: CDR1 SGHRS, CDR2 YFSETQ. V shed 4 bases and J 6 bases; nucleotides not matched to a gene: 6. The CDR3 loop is CASSQTTGGPEAFF. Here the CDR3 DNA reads TGCGCCAGCAGCCAAACGACAGGGGGCCCTGAAGCTTTCTTT. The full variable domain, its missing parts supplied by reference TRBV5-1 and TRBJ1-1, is KAGVTQTPRYLIKTRGQQVTLSCSPISGHRSVSWYQQTPGQGLQFLFEYFSETQRNKGNFPGRFSGRQFSNSRSEMNVSTLELGDSALYLCASSQTTGGPEAFFGQGTRLTVV.

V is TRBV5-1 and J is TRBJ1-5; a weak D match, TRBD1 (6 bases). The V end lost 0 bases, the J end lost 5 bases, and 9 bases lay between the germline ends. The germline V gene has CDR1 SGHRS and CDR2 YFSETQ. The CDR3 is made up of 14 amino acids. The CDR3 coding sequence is TGCGCCAGCAGCTTGGGACAGGTGGATCAGCCCCAGCATTTT. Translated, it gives CASSLGQVDQPQHF.

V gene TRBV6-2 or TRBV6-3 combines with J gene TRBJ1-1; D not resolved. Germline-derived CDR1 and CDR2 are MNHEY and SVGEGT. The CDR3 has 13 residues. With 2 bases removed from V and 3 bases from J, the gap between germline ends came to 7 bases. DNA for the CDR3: TGTGCCAGCAGTTACCCCCGGGACACTGAAGCTTTCTTT. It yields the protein CASSYPRDTEAFF.

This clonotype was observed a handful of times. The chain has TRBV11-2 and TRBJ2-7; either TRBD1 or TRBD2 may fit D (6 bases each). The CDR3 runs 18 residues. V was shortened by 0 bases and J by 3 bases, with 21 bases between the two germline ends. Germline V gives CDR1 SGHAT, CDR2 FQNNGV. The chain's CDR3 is CASSLDRGPGGLYYEQYV. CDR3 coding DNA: TGTGCCAGCAGCTTAGATCGGGGGCCTGGGGGGCTCTACTACGAGCAGTACGTC.

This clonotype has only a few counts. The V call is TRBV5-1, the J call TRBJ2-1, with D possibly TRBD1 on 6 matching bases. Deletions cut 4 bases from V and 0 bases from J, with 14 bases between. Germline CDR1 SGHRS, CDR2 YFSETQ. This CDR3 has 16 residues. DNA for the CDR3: TGCGCCAGCAGCGGGGGCACTCTGAGCTCCTACAATGAGCAGTTCTTC. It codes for CASSGGTLSSYNEQFF.

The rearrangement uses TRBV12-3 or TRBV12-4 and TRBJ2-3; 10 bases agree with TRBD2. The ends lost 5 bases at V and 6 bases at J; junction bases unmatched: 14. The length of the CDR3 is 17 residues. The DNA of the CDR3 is TGTGCCAGCAGTGGCTACAGGGGGGAGCGGGAGGGGGATACGCAGTATTTT. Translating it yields CASSGYRGEREGDTQYF.

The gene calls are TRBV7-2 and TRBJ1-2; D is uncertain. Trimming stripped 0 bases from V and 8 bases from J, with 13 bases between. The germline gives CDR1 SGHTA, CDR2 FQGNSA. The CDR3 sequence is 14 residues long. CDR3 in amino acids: CASSLARNDGGYTF. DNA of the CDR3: TGTGCCAGCAGCTTAGCGCGTAACGACGGCGGCTACACCTTC.

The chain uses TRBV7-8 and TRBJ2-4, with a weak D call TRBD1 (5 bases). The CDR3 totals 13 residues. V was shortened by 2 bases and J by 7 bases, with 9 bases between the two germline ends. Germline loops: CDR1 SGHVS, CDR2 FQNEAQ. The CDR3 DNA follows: TGTGCCAGCAGCTTACAGGGAATGAACATTCAGTACTTC. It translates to CASSLQGMNIQYF.

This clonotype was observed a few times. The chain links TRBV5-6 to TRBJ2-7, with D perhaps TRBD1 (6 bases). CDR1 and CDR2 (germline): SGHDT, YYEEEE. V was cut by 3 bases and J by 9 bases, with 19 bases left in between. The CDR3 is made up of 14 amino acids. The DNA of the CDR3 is TGTGCCAGCAGCTCATTCTACAGGGTTAGTCGGCAGTACGTC. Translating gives CASSSFYRVSRQYV.

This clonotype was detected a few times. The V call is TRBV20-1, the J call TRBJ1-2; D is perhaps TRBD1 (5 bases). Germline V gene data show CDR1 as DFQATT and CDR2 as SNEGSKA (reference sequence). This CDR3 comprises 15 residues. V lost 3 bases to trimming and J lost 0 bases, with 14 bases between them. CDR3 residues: CSAREGETANYGYTF. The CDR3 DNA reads TGCAGTGCTAGGGAAGGGGAAACAGCTAACTATGGCTACACCTTC.

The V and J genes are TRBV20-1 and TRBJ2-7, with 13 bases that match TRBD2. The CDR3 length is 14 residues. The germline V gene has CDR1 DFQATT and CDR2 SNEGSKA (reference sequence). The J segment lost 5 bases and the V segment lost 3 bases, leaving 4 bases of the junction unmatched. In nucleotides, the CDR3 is TGCAGTGCTAGTAAACTAGCGGGAGGGCACGAGCAGTACGTC. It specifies CSASKLAGGHEQYV.

The CDR3 DNA is TGTGCCAGCAGCCCACCCGGGACTAGCTTGCGGGAGCAGTTCTTC. This translates into CASSPPGTSLREQFF. The chain carries TRBV3-1 and TRBJ2-1, with TRBD2 matching over 9 bases. The CDR3 runs to 15 residues. With V trimmed by 4 bases and J by 10 bases, 11 bases remained unmatched. Germline V CDR1 and CDR2: LGHDT, YNNKEL (reference sequence).

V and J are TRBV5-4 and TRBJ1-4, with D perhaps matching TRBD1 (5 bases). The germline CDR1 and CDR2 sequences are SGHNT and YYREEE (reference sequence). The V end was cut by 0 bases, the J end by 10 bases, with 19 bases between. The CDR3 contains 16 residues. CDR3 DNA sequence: TGTGCCAGCAGCTTGGGGCAGGGAAACTTCGGGGGAAAACTGTTTTTT. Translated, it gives CASSLGQGNFGGKLFF.

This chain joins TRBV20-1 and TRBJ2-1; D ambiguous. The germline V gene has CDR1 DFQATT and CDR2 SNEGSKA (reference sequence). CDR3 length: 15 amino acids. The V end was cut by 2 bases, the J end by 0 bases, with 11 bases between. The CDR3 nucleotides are TGCAGTGCTAGATACTCGATCGACTCCTACAATGAGCAGTTCTTC. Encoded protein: CSARYSIDSYNEQFF.

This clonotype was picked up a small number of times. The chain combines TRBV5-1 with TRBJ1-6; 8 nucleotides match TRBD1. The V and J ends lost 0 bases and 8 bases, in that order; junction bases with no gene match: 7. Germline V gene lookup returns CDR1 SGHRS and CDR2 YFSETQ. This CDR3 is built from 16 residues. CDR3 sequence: CASSLVAQGGDSPLHF. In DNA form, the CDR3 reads TGCGCCAGCAGCTTGGTGGCACAGGGGGGGGATTCACCCCTCCACTTT.

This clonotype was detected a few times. The CDR3 region has the DNA TGTGCCAGCAGTGATTGGACGAACACTGAAGCTTTCTTT. Protein product: CASSDWTNTEAFF. The chain is built from TRBV2 and TRBJ1-1; D not resolved. Germline V CDR1 and CDR2: SNHLY, FYNNEI. V was pared by 3 bases and J by 1 base, with 6 bases between. This CDR3 spans 13 amino acids.